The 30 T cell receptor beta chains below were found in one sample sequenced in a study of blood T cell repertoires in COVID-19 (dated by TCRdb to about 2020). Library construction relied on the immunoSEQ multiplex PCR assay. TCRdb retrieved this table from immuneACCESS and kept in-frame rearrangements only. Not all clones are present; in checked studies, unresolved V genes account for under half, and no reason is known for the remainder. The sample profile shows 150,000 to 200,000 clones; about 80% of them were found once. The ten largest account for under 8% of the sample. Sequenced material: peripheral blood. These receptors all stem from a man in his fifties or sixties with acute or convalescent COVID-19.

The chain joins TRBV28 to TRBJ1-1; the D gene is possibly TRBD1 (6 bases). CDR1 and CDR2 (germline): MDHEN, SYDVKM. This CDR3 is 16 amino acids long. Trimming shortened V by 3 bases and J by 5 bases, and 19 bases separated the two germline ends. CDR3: CASSFLWAGAGTEAFF. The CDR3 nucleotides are TGTGCCAGCAGTTTTCTCTGGGCGGGGGCCGGTACTGAAGCTTTCTTT.

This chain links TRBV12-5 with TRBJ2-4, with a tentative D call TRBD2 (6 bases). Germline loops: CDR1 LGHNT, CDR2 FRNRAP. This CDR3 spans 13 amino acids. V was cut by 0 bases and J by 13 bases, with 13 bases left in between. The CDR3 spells CASGLVLEGIQYF. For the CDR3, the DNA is TGTGCTAGTGGTTTGGTACTGGAGGGAATACAGTACTTC.

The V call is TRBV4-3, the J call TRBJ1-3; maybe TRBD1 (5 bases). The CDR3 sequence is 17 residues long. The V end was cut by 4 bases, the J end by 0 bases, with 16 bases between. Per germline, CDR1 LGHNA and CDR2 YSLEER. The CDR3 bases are TGCGCCAGCAGCCCGGAACGAACAGGCACCTCTGGAAACACCATATATTTT. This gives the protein CASSPERTGTSGNTIYF.

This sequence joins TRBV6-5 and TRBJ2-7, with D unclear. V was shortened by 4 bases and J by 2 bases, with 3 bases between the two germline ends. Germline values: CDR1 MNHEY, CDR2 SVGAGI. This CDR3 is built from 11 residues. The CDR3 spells CASSSTYEQYF. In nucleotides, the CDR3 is TGTGCCAGCAGTTCTACCTACGAGCAGTACTTC.

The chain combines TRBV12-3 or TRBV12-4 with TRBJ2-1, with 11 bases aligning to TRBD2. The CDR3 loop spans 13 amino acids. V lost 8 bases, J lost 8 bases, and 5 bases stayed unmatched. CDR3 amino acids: CASGLAGGDEQFF. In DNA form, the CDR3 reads TGTGCCAGCGGGCTAGCGGGAGGCGATGAGCAGTTCTTC.

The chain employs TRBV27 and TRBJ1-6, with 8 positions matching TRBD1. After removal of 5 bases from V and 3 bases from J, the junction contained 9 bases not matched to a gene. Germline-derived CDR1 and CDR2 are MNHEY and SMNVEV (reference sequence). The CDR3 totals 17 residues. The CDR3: CASSPSQGARYNSPLHF. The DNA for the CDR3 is TGTGCCAGCAGTCCCTCCCAGGGGGCGCGCTATAATTCACCCCTCCACTTT.

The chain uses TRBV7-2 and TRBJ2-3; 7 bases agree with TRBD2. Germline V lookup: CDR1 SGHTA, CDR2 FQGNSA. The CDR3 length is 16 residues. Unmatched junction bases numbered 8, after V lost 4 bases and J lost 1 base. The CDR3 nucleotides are TGTGCCAGCAGCTATTCTCCCGCGGGGGGCACAGATACGCAGTATTTT. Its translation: CASSYSPAGGTDTQYF.

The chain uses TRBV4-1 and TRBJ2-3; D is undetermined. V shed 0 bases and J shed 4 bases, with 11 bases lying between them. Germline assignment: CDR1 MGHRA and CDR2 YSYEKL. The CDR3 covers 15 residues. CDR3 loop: CASSQDPGRADTQYF. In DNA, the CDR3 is TGCGCCAGCAGCCAAGATCCTGGCCGGGCAGATACGCAGTATTTT.

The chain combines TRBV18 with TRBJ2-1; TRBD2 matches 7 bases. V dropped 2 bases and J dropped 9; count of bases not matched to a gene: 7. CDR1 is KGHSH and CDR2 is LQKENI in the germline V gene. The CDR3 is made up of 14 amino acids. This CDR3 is CASSPKPREGEQFF. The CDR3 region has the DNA TGTGCCAGCTCACCAAAGCCCAGGGAGGGTGAGCAGTTCTTC.

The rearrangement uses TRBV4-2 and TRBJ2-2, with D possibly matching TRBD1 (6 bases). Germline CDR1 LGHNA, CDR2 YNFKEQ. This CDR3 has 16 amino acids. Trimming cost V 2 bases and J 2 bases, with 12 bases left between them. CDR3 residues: CASSQLRGGNTGELFF. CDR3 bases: TGTGCCAGCAGCCAACTCAGGGGCGGCAACACCGGGGAGCTGTTTTTT.

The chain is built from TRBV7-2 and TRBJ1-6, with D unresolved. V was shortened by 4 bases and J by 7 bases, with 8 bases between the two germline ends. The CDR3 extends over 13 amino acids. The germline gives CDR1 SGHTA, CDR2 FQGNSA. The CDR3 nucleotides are TGTGCCAGCAGCTCCCAGGTGAATTCACCCCTCCACTTT. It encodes CASSSQVNSPLHF.

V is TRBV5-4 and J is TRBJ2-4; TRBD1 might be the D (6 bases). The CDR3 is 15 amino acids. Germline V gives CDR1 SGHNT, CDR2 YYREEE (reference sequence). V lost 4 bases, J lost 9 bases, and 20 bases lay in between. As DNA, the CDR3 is TGTGCCAGCAGCGTCGGACGGAGTTCAGGGGTCATTCAGTACTTC. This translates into CASSVGRSSGVIQYF.

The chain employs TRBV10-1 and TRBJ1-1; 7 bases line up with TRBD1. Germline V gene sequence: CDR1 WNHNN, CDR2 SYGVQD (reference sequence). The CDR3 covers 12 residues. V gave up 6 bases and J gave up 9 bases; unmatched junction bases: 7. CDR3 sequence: CASSERTGKAFF. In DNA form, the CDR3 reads TGCGCCAGCAGCGAGAGGACAGGCAAAGCTTTCTTT.

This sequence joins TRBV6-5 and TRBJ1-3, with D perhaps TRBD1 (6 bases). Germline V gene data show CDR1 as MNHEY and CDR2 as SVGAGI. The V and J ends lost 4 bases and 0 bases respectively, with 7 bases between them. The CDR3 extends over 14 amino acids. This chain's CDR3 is CASSLTGSGNTIYF. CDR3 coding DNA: TGTGCCAGCAGTTTGACAGGCTCTGGAAACACCATATATTTT.

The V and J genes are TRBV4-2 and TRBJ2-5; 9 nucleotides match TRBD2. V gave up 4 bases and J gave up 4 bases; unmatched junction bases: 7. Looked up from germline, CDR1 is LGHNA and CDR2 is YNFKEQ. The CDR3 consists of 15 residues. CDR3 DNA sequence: TGTGCCAGCAGCCCCCTAGCGGGGATAGGAGAGACCCAGTACTTC. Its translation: CASSPLAGIGETQYF.

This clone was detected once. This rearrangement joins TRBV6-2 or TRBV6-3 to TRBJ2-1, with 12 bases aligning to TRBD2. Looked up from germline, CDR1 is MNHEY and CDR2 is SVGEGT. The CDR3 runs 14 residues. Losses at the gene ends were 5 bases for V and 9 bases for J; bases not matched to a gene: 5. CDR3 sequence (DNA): TGTGCCAGCAGTCTAGCGGGGGGGCCGGGTGAGCAGTTCTTC. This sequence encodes CASSLAGGPGEQFF.

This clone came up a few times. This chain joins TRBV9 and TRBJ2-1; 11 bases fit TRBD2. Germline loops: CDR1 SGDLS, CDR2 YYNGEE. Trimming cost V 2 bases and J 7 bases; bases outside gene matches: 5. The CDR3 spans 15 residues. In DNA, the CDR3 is TGTGCCAGCAGCGTTAGCGGGAGGGCCGGTAATGAGCAGTTCTTC. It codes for CASSVSGRAGNEQFF.

The CDR3 DNA is TGTGCCAGCAGTTTATTCCCTAGCGGGAGTTACAATGAGCAGTTCTTC. Translation gives CASSLFPSGSYNEQFF. The genes are TRBV27 and TRBJ2-1, with TRBD2 matching 10 bases. V was clipped by 1 base and J by 4 bases; unmatched bases: 4. CDR1 is MNHEY, CDR2 SMNVEV, per germline (reference sequence). The CDR3 is 16 amino acids.

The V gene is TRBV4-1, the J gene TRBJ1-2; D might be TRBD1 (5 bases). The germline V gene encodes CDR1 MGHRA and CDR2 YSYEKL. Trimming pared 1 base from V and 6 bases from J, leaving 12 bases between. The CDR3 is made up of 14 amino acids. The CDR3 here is CASSQGGRGDGYTF. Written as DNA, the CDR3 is TGCGCCAGCAGCCAAGGGGGACGGGGGGATGGCTACACCTTC.

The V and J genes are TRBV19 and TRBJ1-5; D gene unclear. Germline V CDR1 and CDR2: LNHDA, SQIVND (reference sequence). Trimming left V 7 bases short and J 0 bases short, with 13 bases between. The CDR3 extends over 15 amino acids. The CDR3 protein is CASMESGYSNQPQHF. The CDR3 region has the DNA TGTGCCAGTATGGAGTCCGGCTATAGCAATCAGCCCCAGCATTTT.

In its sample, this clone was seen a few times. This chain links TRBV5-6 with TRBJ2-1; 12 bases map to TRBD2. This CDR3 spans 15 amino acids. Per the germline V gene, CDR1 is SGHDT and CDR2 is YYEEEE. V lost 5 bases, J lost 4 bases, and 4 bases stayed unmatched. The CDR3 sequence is CASSRTSGGYNEQFF. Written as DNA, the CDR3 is TGTGCCAGCAGTCGTACTAGCGGGGGGTACAATGAGCAGTTCTTC.

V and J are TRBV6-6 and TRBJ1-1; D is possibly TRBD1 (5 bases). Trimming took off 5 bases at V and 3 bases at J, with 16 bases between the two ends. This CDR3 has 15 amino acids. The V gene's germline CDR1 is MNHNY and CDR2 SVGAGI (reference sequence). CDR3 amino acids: CASSPRRGLDTEAFF. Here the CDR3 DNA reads TGTGCCAGCAGTCCCCGACGGGGGTTGGACACTGAAGCTTTCTTT.

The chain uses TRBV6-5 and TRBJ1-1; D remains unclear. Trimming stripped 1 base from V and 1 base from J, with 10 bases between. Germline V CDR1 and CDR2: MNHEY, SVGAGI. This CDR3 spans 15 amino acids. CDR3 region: CASSYLPTTNTEAFF. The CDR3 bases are TGTGCCAGCAGTTACTTACCAACTACGAACACTGAAGCTTTCTTT.

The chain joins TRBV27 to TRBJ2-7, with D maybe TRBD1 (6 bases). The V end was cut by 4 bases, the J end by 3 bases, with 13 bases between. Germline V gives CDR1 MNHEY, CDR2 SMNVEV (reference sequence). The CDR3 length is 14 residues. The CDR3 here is CASSSTGHLYEQYF. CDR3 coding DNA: TGTGCCAGCAGTTCGACGGGACACCTCTACGAGCAGTACTTC.

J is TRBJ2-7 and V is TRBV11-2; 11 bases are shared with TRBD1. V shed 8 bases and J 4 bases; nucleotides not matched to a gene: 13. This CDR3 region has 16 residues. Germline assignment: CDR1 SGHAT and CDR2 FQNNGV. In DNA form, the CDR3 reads TGTGCCAGCGGAACCCTCTTAGGACAGGGGGCATACGAGCAGTACTTC. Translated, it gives CASGTLLGQGAYEQYF.

CDR3 amino acids: CASRASSSNEQFF. The CDR3 DNA follows: TGTGCCAGTAGGGCTAGCAGTAGCAATGAGCAGTTCTTC. The chain combines TRBV19 with TRBJ2-1, with D possibly matching TRBD2 (5 bases). Germline CDR1 and CDR2: LNHDA and SQIVND (reference sequence). Trimming pared 6 bases from V and 6 bases from J, leaving 12 bases between. The CDR3 covers 13 residues.

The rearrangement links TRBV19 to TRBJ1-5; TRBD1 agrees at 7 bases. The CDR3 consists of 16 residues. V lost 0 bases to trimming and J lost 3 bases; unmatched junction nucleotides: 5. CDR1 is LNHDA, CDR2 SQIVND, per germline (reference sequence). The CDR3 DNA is TGTGCCAGTAGTATAGATAAGGACAGGTTCAATCAGCCCCAGCATTTT. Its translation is CASSIDKDRFNQPQHF.

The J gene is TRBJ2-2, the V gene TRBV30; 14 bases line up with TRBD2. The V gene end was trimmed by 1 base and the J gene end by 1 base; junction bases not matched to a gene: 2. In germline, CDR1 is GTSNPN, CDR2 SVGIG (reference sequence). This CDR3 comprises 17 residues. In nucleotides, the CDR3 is TGTGCCTGGAGTGGTGGACTAGCGGGAGGGAACACCGGGGAGCTGTTTTTT. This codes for CAWSGGLAGGNTGELFF.

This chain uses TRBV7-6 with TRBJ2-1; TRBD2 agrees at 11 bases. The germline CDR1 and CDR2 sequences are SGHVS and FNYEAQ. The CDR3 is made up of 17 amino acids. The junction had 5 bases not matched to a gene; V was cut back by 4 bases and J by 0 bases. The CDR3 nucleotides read TGTGCCAGCAGCTCGGGACTAGCGGTAACCTCCTACAATGAGCAGTTCTTC. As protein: CASSSGLAVTSYNEQFF.

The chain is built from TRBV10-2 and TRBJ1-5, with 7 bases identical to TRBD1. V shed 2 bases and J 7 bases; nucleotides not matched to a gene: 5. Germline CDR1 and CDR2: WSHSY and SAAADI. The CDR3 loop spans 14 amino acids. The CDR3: CASSEPGQSQPQHF. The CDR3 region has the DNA TGCGCCAGCAGTGAGCCGGGACAGTCCCAGCCCCAGCATTTT.